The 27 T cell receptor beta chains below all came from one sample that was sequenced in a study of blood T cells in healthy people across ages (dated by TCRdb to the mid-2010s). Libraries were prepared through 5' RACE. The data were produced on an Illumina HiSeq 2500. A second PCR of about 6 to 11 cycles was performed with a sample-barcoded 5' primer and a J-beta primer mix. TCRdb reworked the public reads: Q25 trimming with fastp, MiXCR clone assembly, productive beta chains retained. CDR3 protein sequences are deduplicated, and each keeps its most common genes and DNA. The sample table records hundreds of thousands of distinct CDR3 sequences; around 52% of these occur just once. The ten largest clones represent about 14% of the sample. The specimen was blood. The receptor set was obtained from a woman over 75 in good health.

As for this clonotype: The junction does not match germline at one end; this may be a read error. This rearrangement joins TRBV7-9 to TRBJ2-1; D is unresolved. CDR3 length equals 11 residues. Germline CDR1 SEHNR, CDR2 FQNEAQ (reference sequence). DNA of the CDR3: TGTGCCGGCAGCTTAATGAATGAGCAGTTCTTC. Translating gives CAGSLMNEQFF.

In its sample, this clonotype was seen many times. The DNA for the CDR3 is TGCAGTGCTAGGGGATATTATAGCAATCAGCCCCAGCATTTT. Translating it yields CSARGYYSNQPQHF. The rearrangement joins TRBV20-1 to TRBJ1-5; D uncertain. The CDR3 has 14 amino acids. V lost 3 bases, J lost 0 bases, and 9 bases lay in between. In germline, CDR1 is DFQATT, CDR2 SNEGSKA (reference sequence).

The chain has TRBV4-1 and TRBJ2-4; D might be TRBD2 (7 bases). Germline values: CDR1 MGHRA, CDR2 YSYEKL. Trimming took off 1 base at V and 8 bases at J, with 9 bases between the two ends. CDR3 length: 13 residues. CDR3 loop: CASSQGEGDIQYF. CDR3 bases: TGCGCCAGCAGCCAAGGGGAGGGGGACATTCAGTACTTC.

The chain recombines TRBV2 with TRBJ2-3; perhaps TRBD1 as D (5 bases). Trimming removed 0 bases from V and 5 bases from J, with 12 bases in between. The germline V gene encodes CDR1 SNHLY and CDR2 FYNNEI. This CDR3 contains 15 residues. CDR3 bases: TGTGCCAGCAGTGAAGCGCAGGGTTTTGTAGATACGCAGTATTTT. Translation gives CASSEAQGFVDTQYF.

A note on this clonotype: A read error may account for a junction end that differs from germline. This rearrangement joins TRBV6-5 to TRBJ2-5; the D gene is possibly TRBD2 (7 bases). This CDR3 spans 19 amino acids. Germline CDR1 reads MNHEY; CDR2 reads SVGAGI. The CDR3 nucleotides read TGTGCCGGCAGTTACCCCCGAACTAGCGCCCACCCAGGGGCTGATGAGCAGTACTTC. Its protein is CAGSYPRTSAHPGADEQYF.

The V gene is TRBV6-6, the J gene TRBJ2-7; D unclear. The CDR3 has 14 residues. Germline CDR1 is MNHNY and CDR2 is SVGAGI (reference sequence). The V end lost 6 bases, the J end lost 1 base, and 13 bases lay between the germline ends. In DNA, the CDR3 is TGTGCCAGCAGGACGGGTCAGATTTCCTACGAGCAGTACTTC. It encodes CASRTGQISYEQYF.

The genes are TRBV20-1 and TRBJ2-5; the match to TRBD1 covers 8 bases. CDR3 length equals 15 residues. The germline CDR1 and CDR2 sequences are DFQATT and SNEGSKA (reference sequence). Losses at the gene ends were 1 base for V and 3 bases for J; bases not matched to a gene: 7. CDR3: CSARVPDRDEETQYF. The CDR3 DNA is TGCAGTGCTAGAGTCCCGGACAGGGATGAAGAGACCCAGTACTTC.

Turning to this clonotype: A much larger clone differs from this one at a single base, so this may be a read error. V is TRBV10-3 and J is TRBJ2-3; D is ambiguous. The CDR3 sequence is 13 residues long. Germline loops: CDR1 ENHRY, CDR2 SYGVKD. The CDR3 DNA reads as TGTGCCGTCAGTGAGTCGACTCGGGATACGCAGTATTTT. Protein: CAVSESTRDTQYF.

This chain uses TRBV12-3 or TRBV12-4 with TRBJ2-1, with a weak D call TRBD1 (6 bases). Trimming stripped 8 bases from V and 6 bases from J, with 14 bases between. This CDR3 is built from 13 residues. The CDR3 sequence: CASLNRDINEQFF. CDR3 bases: TGTGCCAGCCTTAACCGGGACATCAATGAGCAGTTCTTC.

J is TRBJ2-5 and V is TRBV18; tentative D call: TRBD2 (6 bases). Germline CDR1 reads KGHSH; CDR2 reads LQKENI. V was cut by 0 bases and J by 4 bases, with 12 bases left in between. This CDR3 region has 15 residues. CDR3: CASSPPELGGETQYF. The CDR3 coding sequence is TGTGCCAGCTCACCACCGGAGCTCGGGGGAGAGACCCAGTACTTC.

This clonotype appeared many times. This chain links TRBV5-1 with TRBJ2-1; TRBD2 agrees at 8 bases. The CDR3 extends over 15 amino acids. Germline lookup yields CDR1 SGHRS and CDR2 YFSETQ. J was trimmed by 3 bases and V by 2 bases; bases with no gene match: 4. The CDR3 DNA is TGCGCCAGCAGCTTAGCGGGAGATGACTACAATGAGCAGTTCTTC. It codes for CASSLAGDDYNEQFF.

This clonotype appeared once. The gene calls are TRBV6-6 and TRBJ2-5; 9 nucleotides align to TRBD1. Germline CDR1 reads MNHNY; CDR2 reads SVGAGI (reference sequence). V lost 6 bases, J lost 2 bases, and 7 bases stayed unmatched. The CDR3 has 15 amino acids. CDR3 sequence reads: CASRADRGRQETQYF. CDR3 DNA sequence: TGTGCCAGCAGAGCTGACAGGGGGAGGCAAGAGACCCAGTACTTC.

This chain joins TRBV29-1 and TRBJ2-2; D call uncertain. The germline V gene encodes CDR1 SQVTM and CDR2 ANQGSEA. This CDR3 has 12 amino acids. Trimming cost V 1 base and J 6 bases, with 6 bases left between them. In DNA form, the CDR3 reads TGCAGCGTTGAAGGTCACGCCGGGGAGCTGTTTTTT. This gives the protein CSVEGHAGELFF.

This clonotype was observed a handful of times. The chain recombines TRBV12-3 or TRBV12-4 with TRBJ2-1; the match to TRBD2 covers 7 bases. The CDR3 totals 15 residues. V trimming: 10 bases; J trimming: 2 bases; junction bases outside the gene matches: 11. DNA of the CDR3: TGTGCCATCACCCGGCGGGAGTACGCCTACAATGAGCAGTTCTTC. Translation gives CAITRREYAYNEQFF.

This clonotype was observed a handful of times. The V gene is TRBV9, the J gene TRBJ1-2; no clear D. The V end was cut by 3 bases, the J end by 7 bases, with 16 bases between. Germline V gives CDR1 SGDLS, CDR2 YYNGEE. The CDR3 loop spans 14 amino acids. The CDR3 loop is CASSAMTPFGGYTF. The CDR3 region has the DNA TGTGCCAGCAGCGCCATGACACCTTTTGGTGGCTACACCTTC.

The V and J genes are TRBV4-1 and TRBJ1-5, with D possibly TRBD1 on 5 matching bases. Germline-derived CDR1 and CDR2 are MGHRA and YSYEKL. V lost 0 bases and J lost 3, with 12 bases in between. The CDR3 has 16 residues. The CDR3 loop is CASSQDRGGINQPQHF. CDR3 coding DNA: TGCGCCAGCAGCCAAGATCGCGGGGGGATCAATCAGCCCCAGCATTTT.

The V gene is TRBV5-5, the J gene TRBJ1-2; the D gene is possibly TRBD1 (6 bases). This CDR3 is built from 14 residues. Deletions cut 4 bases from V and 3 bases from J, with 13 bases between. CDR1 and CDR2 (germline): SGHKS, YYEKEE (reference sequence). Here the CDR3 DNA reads TGTGCCAGCAGCCGTGGGGCAGGGGACTATGGCTACACCTTC. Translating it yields CASSRGAGDYGYTF.

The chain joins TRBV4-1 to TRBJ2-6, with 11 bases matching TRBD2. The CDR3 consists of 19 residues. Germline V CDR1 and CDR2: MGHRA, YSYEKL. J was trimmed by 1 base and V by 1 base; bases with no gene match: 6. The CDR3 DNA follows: TGCGCCAGCAGCCAAGTCGTAGCGGGGGGGCCGTCTGGGGCCAACGTCCTGACTTTC. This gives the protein CASSQVVAGGPSGANVLTF.

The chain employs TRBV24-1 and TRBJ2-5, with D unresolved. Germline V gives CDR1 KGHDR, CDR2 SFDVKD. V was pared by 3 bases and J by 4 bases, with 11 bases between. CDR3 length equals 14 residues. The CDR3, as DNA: TGTGCCACCAGTGATCCCACATCGGGAGAGACCCAGTACTTC. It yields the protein CATSDPTSGETQYF.

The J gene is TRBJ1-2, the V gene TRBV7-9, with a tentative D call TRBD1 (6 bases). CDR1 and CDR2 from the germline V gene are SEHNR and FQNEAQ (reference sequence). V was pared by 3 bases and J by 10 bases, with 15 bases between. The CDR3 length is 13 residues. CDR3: CASSFLQGSAYTF. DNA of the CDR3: TGTGCCAGCAGCTTTCTACAGGGATCTGCCTACACCTTC.

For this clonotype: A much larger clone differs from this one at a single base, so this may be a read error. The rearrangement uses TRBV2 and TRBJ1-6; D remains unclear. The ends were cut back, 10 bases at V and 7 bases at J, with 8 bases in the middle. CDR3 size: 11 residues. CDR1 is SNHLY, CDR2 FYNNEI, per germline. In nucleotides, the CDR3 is TGTGCCATCGGCGGCAATTCACCCCTCCACTTT. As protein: CAIGGNSPLHF.

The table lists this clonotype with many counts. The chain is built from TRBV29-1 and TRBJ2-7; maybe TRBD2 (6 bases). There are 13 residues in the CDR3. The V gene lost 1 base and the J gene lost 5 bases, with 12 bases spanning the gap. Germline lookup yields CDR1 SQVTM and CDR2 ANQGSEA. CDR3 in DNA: TGCAGCGTTGAAGGGGGAGGCGTCAACGAGCAGTACTTC. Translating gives CSVEGGGVNEQYF.

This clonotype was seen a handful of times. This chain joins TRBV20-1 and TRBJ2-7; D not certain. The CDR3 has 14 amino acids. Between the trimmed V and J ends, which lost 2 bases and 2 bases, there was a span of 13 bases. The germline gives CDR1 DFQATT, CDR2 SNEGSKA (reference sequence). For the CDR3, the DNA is TGCAGTGCTAGAAGGGCAGACAAAACCTACGAGCAGTACTTC. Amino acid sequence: CSARRADKTYEQYF.

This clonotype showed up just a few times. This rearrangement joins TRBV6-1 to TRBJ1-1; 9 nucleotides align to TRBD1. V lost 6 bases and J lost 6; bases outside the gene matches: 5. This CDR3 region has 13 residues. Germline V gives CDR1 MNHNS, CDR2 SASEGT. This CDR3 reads CASRGTGSPEAFF. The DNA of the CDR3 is TGTGCCAGCAGGGGGACAGGGAGCCCTGAAGCTTTCTTT.

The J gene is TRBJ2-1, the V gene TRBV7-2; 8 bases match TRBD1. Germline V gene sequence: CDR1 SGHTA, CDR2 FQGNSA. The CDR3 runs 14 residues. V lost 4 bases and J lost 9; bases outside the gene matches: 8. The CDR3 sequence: CASSSRQGLSEQFF. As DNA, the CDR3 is TGTGCCAGCAGCTCCCGACAGGGGTTGTCTGAGCAGTTCTTC.

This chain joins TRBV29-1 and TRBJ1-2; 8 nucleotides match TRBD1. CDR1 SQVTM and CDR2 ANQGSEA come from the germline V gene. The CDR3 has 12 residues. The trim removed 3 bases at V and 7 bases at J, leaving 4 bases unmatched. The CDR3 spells CSVEDRAGGYTF. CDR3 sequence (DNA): TGCAGCGTTGAGGACAGGGCAGGTGGCTACACCTTC.

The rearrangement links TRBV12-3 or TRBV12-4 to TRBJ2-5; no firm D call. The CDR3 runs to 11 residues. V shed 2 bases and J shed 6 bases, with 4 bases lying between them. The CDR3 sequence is CASSLSKTQYF. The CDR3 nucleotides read TGTGCCAGCAGTTTATCGAAGACCCAGTACTTC.